The entry below describes one TCR beta chain. Participant-given clinical history determined each cohort assignment. Only in-frame clones appear in the TCRdb table, and some are missing; sequencing was by immunoSEQ multiplex PCR. The sample lists some 330,000 clones, over 75% occurring once. This sample was included in a study of blood T cell repertoires in COVID-19. CDR1 MDHEN and CDR2 SYDVKM come from the germline V gene. Trimming left V 3 bases short and J 4 bases short, with 13 bases between. The CDR3 is made up of 15 amino acids. The chain combines TRBV28 with TRBJ1-3; D unclear. The clonotype comes from a man aged 25-45 years who had recovered from COVID-19. The sample was PBMCs or T cells enriched from blood (not recorded which). The CDR3 region has the DNA TGTGCCAGCAGTTTCCGCGTTCGTTCCGGAAACACCATATATTTT. It codes for CASSFRVRSGNTIYF.